This TCR beta chain was sequenced for a study of blood T cell repertoires in COVID-19. About the research overall: Samples of COVID-19 (acute and convalescent) were obtained from the United States, Italy and Spain.

The CDR3 has 17 amino acids. After removal of 2 bases from V and 6 bases from J, the junction contained 15 bases not matched to a gene. CDR1 SGHVS and CDR2 FQNEAQ come from the germline V gene. Measured with immunoSEQ multiplex PCR; TCRdb has only the in-frame clones, and not every one. The repertoire holds approximately 300,000 clones, with more than 75% as singletons. The TCR sequence derives from a man aged 50 to 60 with active or convalescent COVID-19. The specimen sequenced was peripheral blood. The chain recombines TRBV7-8 with TRBJ1-2; the match to TRBD1 covers 7 bases. The CDR3 nucleotides are TGTGCCAGCAGCTTAAGACCGCGGCAGGGGGTTAGTGATGGCTACACCTTC. This encodes CASSLRPRQGVSDGYTF.